This T cell receptor (beta chain) was captured in a study of long-term antiretroviral therapy in people with HIV (dated by TCRdb to between 2021 and 2024). Regarding the study in general: The earliest samples were collected approximately a decade before the 2015 WHO recommendation for immediate ART, a period when ART was typically delayed until CD4 counts fell. A retrospective serial study tested whether ART initiation and durable HIV suppression were associated with changes in peripheral blood TRB repertoire composition and diversity. From some 28 adults with confirmed HIV infection, the cohort provided 150 to 200 cryopreserved PBMC samples, gathered serially across a mean of around 6 years (range 1-12). Among the approximately 27 participants with HIV, about a dozen were female. No cross-contamination during QIAcube processing turned up in test extractions that ran a monoclonal T-cell line alongside around 34 polyclonal samples. What the authors observed across the whole study: Starting ART was linked to a significant rise in TRB diversity, yet even after long-term ART the diversity remained significantly lower than in transplant donor controls. Because pre-ART samples had limited cell numbers, profiling was done on unsorted PBMC rather than on sorted CD4+ and CD8+ T cells. No data were available on ART adherence, viral resistance or therapy changes, limiting inferences about post-ART repertoire changes. Narrower CDR3 length ranges were observed in HIV repertoires than in controls, and an antigen-experienced repertoire with only a slight naive shift after ART was suggested by the network structure. Limited PBMC availability meant only the TCR beta chain was sequenced, without alpha chain pairing. Expanded TRB clones identified before ART initiation dominated the repertoire across all time points, though the dominance fluctuated and decreased in many PLHIV after ART. The samples were dated from about 2004 to 2017, and the ART regimens that were used may be less effective than current ART regimens.

The germline V end is reduced by 0 bases and the J end by 10 bases; junction bases left unmatched: 9. The CDR3 goes from the cysteine to the phenylalanine over 16 residues. Only the CDR3 DNA is retained, 48 bases long and in frame from the first base. Reading the germline V gene gives CDR1 SGHAT and CDR2 FQNNGV. Inclusion was restricted to participants for whom at least one PBMC sample before ART initiation and at least two post-ART samples were available. Every participant with HIV received treatment in the United States of America. Before DNA extraction, cryopreserved samples containing 1-10 million PBMC were thawed and washed. At the time of the earliest PBMC sample, participants with HIV were aged between about 23 and 54 years. Per participant, PBMC samples came from 1-4 timepoints prior to ART initiation and 2-8 timepoints following ART initiation, for a median of 7 samples. Serial HIV viral load, CD4+ T-cell count, ART history and demographic data were obtained for every participant. Using a Qiagen kit on a QIAcube, genomic DNA was extracted from unsorted PBMC, with samples processed in batches of 12.

As regards this clone: Its antigen remains unidentified. Per-base quality was not reported, and no clone a single base away is much larger than it.

Sequencing of the TRB variable region was done with the immunoSEQ hsTCRB v3.0 assay at survey level resolution. A depth of 40,000-50,000 T-cell genomes per sample was targeted for TRB sequencing. TRB libraries were pooled and sequenced on an Illumina MiSeq using a v3 150-cycle kit. The published analysis was carried out like this. Repertoire analysis ran in R within a reproducible Nextflow workflow covering QC, data transformation and analysis. LymphoSeq2, an R package for exploring AIRR-Seq data, was used to implement the custom analyses. A few samples that produced fewer than 5000 total TRB sequences were removed, so 190 or so HIV repertoires were analyzed. Among the approximately 180 retained HIV repertoires, roughly 60 were collected before ART initiation and over 120 were collected after ART initiation. Each repertoire was downsampled to 5000 TRB nucleotide sequences, and summary statistics were averaged across 100 downsampling iterations. The analysis kept only TRB sequences whose CDR3 regions were at least seven amino acids long. Diversity was measured with a Shannon entropy-derived clonality score and the Gini coefficient. Repertoire networks linked the top 5000 CDR3 amino acid sequences whenever two sequences differed by an edit distance of one. For TRB CDR3 amino acid sequences, GLIPH2 was used to predict antigen specificity groups and MHC restriction. To flag known CMV, EBV, HIV or tissue antigen associations, CDR3 amino acid sequences were matched against VDJdb and McPAS-TCR. Pre-ART, post-ART and control groups were compared with Wilcoxon signed-rank tests and Holm-Bonferroni correction. The source is immuneACCESS, and TCRdb retained only in-frame sequences with V and J called. Part of the clones is not carried over; for the studies checked, unresolved V genes explain less than half of this, and the remainder is unexplained. The V and J calls and clone size are taken from that table; D and trimming were inferred from the DNA. A total of 30,000 to 40,000 clones appear in this sample, 80% to 85% of them only once. The ten largest clones add up to 6.2% of the sample.

This material consisted of unsorted PBMCs, taken 1 year after starting antiretroviral therapy. The sequence derives from a man younger than 30 with HIV. The rearrangement combines TRBV11-2 with TRBJ2-1; 10 bases in the junction line up with TRBD2. In nucleotide form, the sequence is TGTGCCAGCAGCTTAGACATGGCTAGCGGGAGTTTGGAGCAGTTCTTC. It translates to CASSLDMASGSLEQFF.